Below are 7 T cell receptor beta chains sequenced from a single sample in a study of naive and memory T cell subsets. These receptors' targets are unknown. Study-level results: Naive repertoires, especially CD8, held a few larger clonotypes, possibly memory cells re-expressing CD45RA.

Both TRBC1 and TRBC2 were covered by a beta constant-region primer of two equimolar oligonucleotides. Four rounds of PCR amplified the ligated cDNA using nested alpha and beta constant-region primers plus SP2. TCRdb recomputed calls from the UMI-ligation and nested PCR reads with MiXCR, one row per CDR3 protein. Of more than 95,000 distinct CDR3 sequences listed, more than 14% were seen once; the top ten hold around 2.8%. Sequences were obtained from naive CD8+ T cells from blood. The source of these receptors is a human donor in good health.

The rearrangement joins TRBV5-1 to TRBJ2-1; 15 bases align to TRBD2. Germline CDR1 is SGHRS and CDR2 is YFSETQ. This CDR3 comprises 15 residues. V lost 3 bases, J lost 6 bases, and 1 base stayed unmatched. CDR3 protein: CASSWTSGGANEQFF. For the CDR3, the DNA is TGCGCCAGCAGCTGGACTAGCGGGGGGGCCAATGAGCAGTTCTTC.

This clonotype was found a few times. The V gene is TRBV6-2 or TRBV6-3, the J gene TRBJ1-5; no reliable D call. The CDR3 is made up of 15 amino acids. CDR1 is MNHEY, CDR2 SVGEGT, per germline. Trimming removed 8 bases from V and 6 bases from J, with 20 bases in between. The CDR3, as DNA: TGTGCCAGCGATCATGGAGGGAGTCGTATTCAGCCCCAGCATTTT. It is translated as CASDHGGSRIQPQHF.

This clonotype was picked up a small number of times. CDR3 amino acids: CSARDAGTYEQYF. CDR3 in DNA: TGCAGTGCTAGAGATGCAGGAACCTACGAGCAGTACTTC. This chain connects TRBV20-1 to TRBJ2-7; no clear D. V lost 0 bases and J 2 bases, leaving 8 bases between the germline ends. The CDR3 is made up of 13 amino acids. Germline CDR1 reads DFQATT; CDR2 reads SNEGSKA (reference sequence).

This clonotype was counted between two and nine times. The V and J genes are TRBV15 and TRBJ2-7, with 11 bases lining up with TRBD1. This CDR3 is 14 amino acids long. V lost 5 bases, J lost 6 bases, and 6 bases stayed unmatched. Germline V gene sequence: CDR1 LNHNV, CDR2 YYDKDF (reference sequence). The CDR3 DNA reads as TGTGCCACCAGCGGACCGGGGACAGGGGGCGAGCAGTACTTC. Protein: CATSGPGTGGEQYF.

This clonotype was found many times. The chain carries TRBV29-1 and TRBJ2-1; no clear D. CDR1 SQVTM and CDR2 ANQGSEA come from the germline V gene. With 8 bases removed from V and 7 bases from J, the gap between germline ends came to 15 bases. CDR3 length: 12 amino acids. CDR3 sequence reads: CSIRITRNEQFF. CDR3 in DNA: TGCAGCATCCGGATAACAAGGAATGAGCAGTTCTTC.

The chain couples TRBV3-1 to TRBJ2-1; the match to TRBD1 covers 8 bases. Germline trimming cut 0 bases from V and 5 bases from J; bases unmatched to any gene: 9. Germline CDR1 reads LGHDT; CDR2 reads YNNKEL (reference sequence). CDR3 length: 17 amino acids. Here the CDR3 reads CASSQESRQGADNEQFF. The DNA of the CDR3 is TGTGCCAGCAGCCAAGAGTCGAGGCAGGGGGCGGACAATGAGCAGTTCTTC.

V and J are TRBV4-2 and TRBJ2-5; 9 bases fit TRBD2. In germline, CDR1 is LGHNA, CDR2 YNFKEQ. Trimming at V came to 3 bases and at J to 5 bases, leaving 13 bases not matched to a gene. The CDR3 is 17 amino acids. The CDR3 bases are TGTGCCAGCAGCCAGGGTCTAGCGGGGAAACTCGGGGAGACCCAGTACTTC. Translation: CASSQGLAGKLGETQYF.